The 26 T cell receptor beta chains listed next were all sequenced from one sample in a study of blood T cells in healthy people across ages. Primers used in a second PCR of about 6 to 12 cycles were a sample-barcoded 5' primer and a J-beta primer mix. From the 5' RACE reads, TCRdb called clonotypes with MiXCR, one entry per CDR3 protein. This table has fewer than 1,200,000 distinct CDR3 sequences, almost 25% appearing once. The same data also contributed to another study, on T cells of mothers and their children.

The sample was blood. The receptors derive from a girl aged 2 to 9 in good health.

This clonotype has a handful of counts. DNA for the CDR3: TGTGCCAGCAGCACAGGCGGCCACCTGGAAGGCAATGAGCAGTTCTTC. Protein sequence: CASSTGGHLEGNEQFF. V and J are TRBV7-3 and TRBJ2-5; TRBD1 is a possible D gene (5 bases). Gene TRBJ2-1 matches the end of the DNA better, so the J call may be wrong. There are 16 residues in the CDR3. In germline, CDR1 is SGHTA, CDR2 FQGTGA.

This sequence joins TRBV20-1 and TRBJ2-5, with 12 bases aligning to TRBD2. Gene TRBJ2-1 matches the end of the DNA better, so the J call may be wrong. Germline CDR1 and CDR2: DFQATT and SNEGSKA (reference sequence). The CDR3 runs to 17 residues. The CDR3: CSARDPWLAGGPPQQFF. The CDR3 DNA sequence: TGCAGTGCTAGAGATCCCTGGCTAGCGGGAGGGCCACCGCAGCAGTTCTTC.

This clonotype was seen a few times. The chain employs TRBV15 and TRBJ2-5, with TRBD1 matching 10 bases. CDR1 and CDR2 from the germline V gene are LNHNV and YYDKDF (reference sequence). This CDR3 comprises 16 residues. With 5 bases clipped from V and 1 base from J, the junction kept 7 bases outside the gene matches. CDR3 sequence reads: CATSGGQGTSQETQYF. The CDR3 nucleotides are TGTGCCACCAGCGGGGGACAGGGGACCTCCCAAGAGACCCAGTACTTC.

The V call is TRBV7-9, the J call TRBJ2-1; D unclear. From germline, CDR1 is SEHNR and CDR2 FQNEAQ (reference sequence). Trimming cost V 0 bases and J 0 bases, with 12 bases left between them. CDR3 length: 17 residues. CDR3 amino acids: CASSLALAAVSYNEQFF. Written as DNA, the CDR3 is TGTGCCAGCAGCTTAGCTCTGGCAGCAGTCTCCTACAATGAGCAGTTCTTC. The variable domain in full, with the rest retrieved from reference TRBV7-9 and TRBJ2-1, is DTGVSQNPRHKITKRGQNVTFRCDPISEHNRLYWYRQTLGQGPEFLTYFQNEAQLEKSRLLSDRFSAERPKGSFSTLEIQRTEQGDSAMYLCASSLALAAVSYNEQFFGPGTRLTVL.

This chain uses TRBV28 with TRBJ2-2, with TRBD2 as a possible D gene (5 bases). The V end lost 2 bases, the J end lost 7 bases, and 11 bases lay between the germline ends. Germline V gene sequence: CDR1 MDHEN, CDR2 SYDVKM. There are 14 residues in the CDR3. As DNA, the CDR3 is TGTGCCAGCAGTTTACGGGATGAGGACGGGGAGCTGTTTTTT. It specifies CASSLRDEDGELFF.

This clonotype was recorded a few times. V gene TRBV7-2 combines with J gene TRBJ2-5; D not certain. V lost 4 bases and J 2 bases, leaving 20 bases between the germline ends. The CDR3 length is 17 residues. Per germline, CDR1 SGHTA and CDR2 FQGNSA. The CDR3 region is CASSSRRVAGVQETQYF. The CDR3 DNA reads TGTGCCAGCAGCTCCCGAAGGGTGGCAGGTGTTCAAGAGACCCAGTACTTC. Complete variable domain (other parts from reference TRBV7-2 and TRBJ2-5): GAGVSQSPSNKVTEKGKDVELRCDPISGHTALYWYRQSLGQGLEFLIYFQGNSAPDKSGLPSDRFSAERTGGSVSTLTIQRTQQEDSAVYLCASSSRRVAGVQETQYFGPGTRLLVL.

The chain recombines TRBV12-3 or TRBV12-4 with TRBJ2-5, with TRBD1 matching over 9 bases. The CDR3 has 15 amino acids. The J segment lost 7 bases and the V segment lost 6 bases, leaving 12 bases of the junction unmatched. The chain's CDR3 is CASSPGTGMSGTQYF. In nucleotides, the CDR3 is TGTGCCAGCAGCCCCGGGACAGGGATGTCGGGGACCCAGTACTTC.

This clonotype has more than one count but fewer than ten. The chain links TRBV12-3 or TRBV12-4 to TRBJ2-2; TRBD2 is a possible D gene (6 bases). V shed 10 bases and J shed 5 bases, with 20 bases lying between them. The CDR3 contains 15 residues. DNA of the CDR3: TGTGCCACCAACCGCATAGGAGGGTATACCGGGGAGCTGTTTTTT. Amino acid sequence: CATNRIGGYTGELFF.

The CDR3 DNA reads TGTGCCAGCAGGGGACAGGGTAGGCATGAGCAGTTCTTC. Translation: CASRGQGRHEQFF. The genes are TRBV6-1 and TRBJ2-5; TRBD1 matches 9 bases. Judging by the DNA end, TRBJ2-1 fits better; the J call may be wrong. From germline, CDR1 is MNHNS and CDR2 SASEGT. This CDR3 is built from 13 residues.

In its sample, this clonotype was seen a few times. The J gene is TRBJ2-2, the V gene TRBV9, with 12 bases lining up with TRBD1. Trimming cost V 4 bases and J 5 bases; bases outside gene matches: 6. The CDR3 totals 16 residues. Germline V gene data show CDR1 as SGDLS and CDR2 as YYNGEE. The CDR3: CASSLPGQGATGELFF. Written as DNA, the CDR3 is TGTGCCAGCAGCTTACCGGGACAGGGGGCGACCGGGGAGCTGTTTTTT.

CDR3 nucleotide sequence: TGTGCCAGCAGCTCAATGAGGAACACTGAAGCTTTCTTT. Translation: CASSSMRNTEAFF. The gene calls are TRBV7-3 and TRBJ1-1, with D hard to call. The V gene's germline CDR1 is SGHTA and CDR2 FQGTGA. Trimming removed 4 bases at V and 1 base at J, with 7 bases between. The CDR3 extends over 13 amino acids.

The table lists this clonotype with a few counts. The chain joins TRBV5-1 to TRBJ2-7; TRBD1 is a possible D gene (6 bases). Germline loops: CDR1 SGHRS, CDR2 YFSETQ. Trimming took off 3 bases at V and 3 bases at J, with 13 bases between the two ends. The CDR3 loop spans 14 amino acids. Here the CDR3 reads CASSSNRVVYEQYF. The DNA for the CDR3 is TGCGCCAGCAGCTCTAACAGGGTAGTCTACGAGCAGTACTTC.

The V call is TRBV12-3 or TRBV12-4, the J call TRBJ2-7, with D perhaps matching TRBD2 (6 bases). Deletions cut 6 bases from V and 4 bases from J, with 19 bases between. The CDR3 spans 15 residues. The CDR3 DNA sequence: TGTGCCAGCAGCCGTGGTGAGGACGGGGGTTACGAGCAGTACTTC. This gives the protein CASSRGEDGGYEQYF.

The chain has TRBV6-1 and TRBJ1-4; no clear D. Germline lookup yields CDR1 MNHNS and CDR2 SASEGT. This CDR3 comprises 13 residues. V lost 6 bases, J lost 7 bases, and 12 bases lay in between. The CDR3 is CASSGDSREKLFF. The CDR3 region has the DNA TGTGCCAGCAGCGGAGACTCTCGTGAAAAACTGTTTTTT.

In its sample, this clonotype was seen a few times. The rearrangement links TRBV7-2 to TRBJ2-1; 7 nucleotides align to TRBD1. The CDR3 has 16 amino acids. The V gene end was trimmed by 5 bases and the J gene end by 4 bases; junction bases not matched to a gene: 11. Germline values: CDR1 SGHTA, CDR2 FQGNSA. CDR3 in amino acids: CASSLPGGAGYNEQFF. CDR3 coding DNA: TGTGCCAGCAGCCTTCCAGGGGGTGCTGGGTACAATGAGCAGTTCTTC.

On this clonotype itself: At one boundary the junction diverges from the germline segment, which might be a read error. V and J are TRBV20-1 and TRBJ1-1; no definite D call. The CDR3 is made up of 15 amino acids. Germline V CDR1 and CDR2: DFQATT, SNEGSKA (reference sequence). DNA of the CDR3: TGCAGTGCTAGACTCCTAGAAGGGAGAGCCACTGAAGCTTTGTTT. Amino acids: CSARLLEGRATEALF.

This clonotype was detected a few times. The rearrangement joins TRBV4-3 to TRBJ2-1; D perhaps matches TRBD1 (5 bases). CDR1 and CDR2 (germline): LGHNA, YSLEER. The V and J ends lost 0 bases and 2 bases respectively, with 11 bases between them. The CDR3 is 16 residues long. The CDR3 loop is CASSQEIRGPYNEQFF. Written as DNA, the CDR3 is TGCGCCAGCAGCCAAGAAATAAGGGGCCCCTACAATGAGCAGTTCTTC.

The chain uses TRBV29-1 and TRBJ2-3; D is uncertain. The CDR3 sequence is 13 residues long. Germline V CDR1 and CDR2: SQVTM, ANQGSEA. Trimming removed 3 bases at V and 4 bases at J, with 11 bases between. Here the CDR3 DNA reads TGCAGCGTTGACCCTAGGTCGGCAGATACGCAGTATTTT. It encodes CSVDPRSADTQYF.

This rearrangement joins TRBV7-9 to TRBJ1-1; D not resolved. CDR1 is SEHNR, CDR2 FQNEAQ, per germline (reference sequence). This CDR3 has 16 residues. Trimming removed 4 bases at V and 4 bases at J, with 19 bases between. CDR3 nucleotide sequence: TGTGCCAGCAGCTCGACTAGCGGGGAGGGAAGCACTGAAGCTTTCTTT. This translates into CASSSTSGEGSTEAFF. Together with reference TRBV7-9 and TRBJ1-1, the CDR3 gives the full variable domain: DTGVSQNPRHKITKRGQNVTFRCDPISEHNRLYWYRQTLGQGPEFLTYFQNEAQLEKSRLLSDRFSAERPKGSFSTLEIQRTEQGDSAMYLCASSSTSGEGSTEAFFGQGTRLTVV.

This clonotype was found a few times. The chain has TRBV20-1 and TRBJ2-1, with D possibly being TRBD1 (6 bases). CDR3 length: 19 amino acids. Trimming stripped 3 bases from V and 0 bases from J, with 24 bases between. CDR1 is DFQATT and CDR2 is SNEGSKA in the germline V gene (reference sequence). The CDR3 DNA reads TGCAGTGCTAGCAGACCGGGACGTCCGAGGGGGAGCTCCTACAATGAGCAGTTCTTC. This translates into CSASRPGRPRGSSYNEQFF.

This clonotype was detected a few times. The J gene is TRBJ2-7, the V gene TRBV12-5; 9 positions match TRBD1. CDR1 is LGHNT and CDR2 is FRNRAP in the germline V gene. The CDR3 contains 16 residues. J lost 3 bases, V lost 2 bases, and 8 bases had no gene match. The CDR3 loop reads CASGLILGTGLYEQYF. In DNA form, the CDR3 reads TGTGCTAGTGGTTTGATCCTTGGGACAGGGCTCTACGAGCAGTACTTC. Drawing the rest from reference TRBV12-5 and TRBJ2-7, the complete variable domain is DARVTQTPRHKVTEMGQEVTMRCQPILGHNTVFWYRQTMMQGLELLAYFRNRAPLDDSGMPKDRFSAEMPDATLATLKIQPSEPRDSAVYFCASGLILGTGLYEQYFGPGTRLTVT.

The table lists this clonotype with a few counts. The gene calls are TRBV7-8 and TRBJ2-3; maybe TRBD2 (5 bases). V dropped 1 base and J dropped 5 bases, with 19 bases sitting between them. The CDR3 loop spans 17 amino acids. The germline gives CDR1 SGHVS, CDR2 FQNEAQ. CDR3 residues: CASSLGRGAGRVDTQYF. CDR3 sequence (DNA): TGTGCCAGCAGCTTAGGACGCGGTGCGGGTCGGGTAGATACGCAGTATTTT.

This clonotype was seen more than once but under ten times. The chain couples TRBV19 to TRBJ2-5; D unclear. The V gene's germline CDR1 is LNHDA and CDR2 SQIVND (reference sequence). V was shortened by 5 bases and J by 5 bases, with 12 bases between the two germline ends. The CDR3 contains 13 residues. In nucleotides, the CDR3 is TGTGCCAGTAGTGAGCAGGAAGGGGAGACCCAGTACTTC. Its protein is CASSEQEGETQYF. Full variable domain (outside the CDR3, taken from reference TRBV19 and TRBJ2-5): DGGITQSPKYLFRKEGQNVTLSCEQNLNHDAMYWYRQDPGQGLRLIYYSQIVNDFQKGDIAEGYSVSREKKESFPLTVTSAQKNPTAFYLCASSEQEGETQYFGPGTRLLVL.

The CDR3 region has the DNA TGTGCCAGTAGTAGAGGGACAGGGGATCAGCCCCAGCATTTT. It encodes CASSRGTGDQPQHF. The chain employs TRBV19 and TRBJ1-5; 10 bases are shared with TRBD1. Germline V gene data show CDR1 as LNHDA and CDR2 as SQIVND (reference sequence). V gave up 4 bases and J gave up 5 bases; unmatched junction bases: 2. This CDR3 is built from 14 residues.

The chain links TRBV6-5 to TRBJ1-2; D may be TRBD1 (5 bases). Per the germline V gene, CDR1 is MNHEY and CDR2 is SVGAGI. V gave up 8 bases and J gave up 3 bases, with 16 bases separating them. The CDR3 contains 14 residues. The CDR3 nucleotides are TGTGCCAGCTCCCGGACGGGACTCGACTATGGCTACACCTTC. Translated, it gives CASSRTGLDYGYTF.

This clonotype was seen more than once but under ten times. The CDR3 coding sequence is TGTGCCAGCAGTTTGACCGCCGGGATCGGGGAGCTGTTTTTT. It codes for CASSLTAGIGELFF. The V gene is TRBV12-3 or TRBV12-4, the J gene TRBJ2-2; D may be TRBD2 (5 bases). V lost 3 bases and J lost 7, with 12 bases in between. The CDR3 covers 14 residues.